The 27 T cell receptor beta chains given below trace back to one sample, sequenced in a study of cytotoxic CD8 clonotypes in ibrutinib-treated CLL. Some clones are missing from TCRdb's copy, which holds only in-frame ones; the method was immunoSEQ multiplex PCR. The profile shows more than 300,000 clones, around four fifths of them singletons. The source material was PBMCs, sampled before ibrutinib treatment. These receptors all come from a human donor with chronic lymphocytic leukemia.

This clone was seen a single time. This sequence joins TRBV19 and TRBJ2-1; D may be TRBD2 (5 bases). The V gene's germline CDR1 is LNHDA and CDR2 SQIVND (reference sequence). The V gene lost 5 bases and the J gene lost 0 bases, with 14 bases spanning the gap. The CDR3 is 16 amino acids. The CDR3 here is CASSPRGSGSYNEQFF. CDR3 sequence (DNA): TGTGCCAGTAGTCCCCGCGGCAGCGGCTCCTACAATGAGCAGTTCTTC.

This clone came up once. This chain links TRBV27 with TRBJ2-7; D remains unclear. Trimming stripped 5 bases from V and 3 bases from J, with 8 bases between. The CDR3 extends over 12 amino acids. Germline V gene lookup returns CDR1 MNHEY and CDR2 SMNVEV (reference sequence). The CDR3 nucleotides read TGTGCCAGCAGTAACGACCGCTACGAGCAGTACTTC. Translated: CASSNDRYEQYF.

Concerning this clone: Other DNA sequences of this sample code for an identical CDR3. V and J are TRBV9 and TRBJ1-2; TRBD1 aligns across 8 bases. With V trimmed by 2 bases and J by 4 bases, 4 bases remained unmatched. CDR3 length: 14 residues. CDR1 and CDR2 from the germline V gene are SGDLS and YYNGEE. Here the CDR3 DNA reads TGTGCCAGCAGCGTTAGACAGGGGACCTATGGCTACACCTTC. As protein: CASSVRQGTYGYTF.

The genes are TRBV30 and TRBJ1-4; D might be TRBD1 (6 bases). The CDR3 loop spans 14 amino acids. Germline CDR1 is GTSNPN and CDR2 is SVGIG (reference sequence). The V end was cut by 2 bases, the J end by 4 bases, with 11 bases between. The CDR3 DNA reads as TGTGCCTGGAGTCCAACAGGGAATAATGAAAAACTGTTTTTT. It is translated as CAWSPTGNNEKLFF.

The gene calls are TRBV21-1 and TRBJ1-2. TRBV21-1 is labeled a pseudogene. This CDR3 has 20 residues. The CDR3 spells CASSKDNIWIYTELRYGYTF. For the CDR3, the DNA is TGTGCCAGCAGCAAGGATAACATTTGGATTTACACGGAACTCCGGTATGGCTACACCTTC.

The V and J genes are TRBV29-1 and TRBJ1-2; a possible D gene is TRBD1 (5 bases). The germline V gene has CDR1 SQVTM and CDR2 ANQGSEA. V lost 6 bases, J lost 4 bases, and 12 bases lay in between. This CDR3 has 12 amino acids. CDR3 in DNA: TGCAGCGTATCAGGGTCGGGCTATGGCTACACCTTC. It specifies CSVSGSGYGYTF.

The J gene is TRBJ2-7, the V gene TRBV11-2; 12 positions agree with TRBD2. Germline CDR1 and CDR2: SGHAT and FQNNGV. This CDR3 has 15 amino acids. The ends lost 5 bases at V and 3 bases at J; junction bases unmatched: 5. This CDR3 is CASSPGLAGFYEQYF. The CDR3 nucleotides are TGTGCCAGCAGCCCAGGACTAGCGGGATTCTACGAGCAGTACTTC. Full variable domain (rest looked up from reference TRBV11-2 and TRBJ2-7): EAGVAQSPRYKIIEKRQSVAFWCNPISGHATLYWYQQILGQGPKLLIQFQNNGVVDDSQLPKDRFSAERLKGVDSTLKIQPAKLEDSAVYLCASSPGLAGFYEQYFGPGTRLTVT.

Comments on this clone: This CDR3 is also generated by other DNA sequences in the sample. The chain recombines TRBV9 with TRBJ2-7, with D possibly TRBD2 on 5 matching bases. With 3 bases removed from V and 1 base from J, the gap between germline ends came to 11 bases. This CDR3 spans 14 amino acids. The germline gives CDR1 SGDLS, CDR2 YYNGEE. The CDR3 protein is CASSEGLTSYEQYF. CDR3 bases: TGTGCCAGCAGCGAAGGACTTACTTCCTACGAGCAGTACTTC.

With respect to this clone: At the DNA level, this CDR3 is encoded by other sequences in the same sample as well. The V call is TRBV5-4, the J call TRBJ1-3; no firm D call. CDR1 and CDR2 from the germline V gene are SGHNT and YYREEE (reference sequence). CDR3 length: 15 amino acids. Trimming removed 2 bases at V and 0 bases at J, with 9 bases between. CDR3 sequence: CASSLDGSSGNTIYF. The CDR3 DNA follows: TGTGCCAGCAGCTTAGACGGGAGCTCTGGAAACACCATATATTTT.

This clone was seen a single time. This chain joins TRBV6-1 and TRBJ1-1, with D maybe TRBD1 (6 bases). Per germline, CDR1 MNHNS and CDR2 SASEGT. Deletions cut 7 bases from V and 11 bases from J, with 23 bases between. This CDR3 comprises 14 residues. In DNA, the CDR3 is TGTGCCAGCACCACCCTCGCTGGGGGCCTGATGGCTTTCTTT. This codes for CASTTLAGGLMAFF.

The CDR3 sequence: CASSDGQVNEQFF. The CDR3 DNA sequence: TGTGCCAGCAGTGACGGTCAGGTTAATGAGCAGTTCTTC. This chain uses TRBV25-1 with TRBJ2-1; D call uncertain. In germline, CDR1 is MGHDK, CDR2 SYGVNS. Trimming cost V 3 bases and J 7 bases, with 10 bases left between them. The CDR3 has 13 amino acids.

The V call is TRBV18, the J call TRBJ1-2; D is perhaps TRBD1 (6 bases). Germline CDR1 reads KGHSH; CDR2 reads LQKENI. V lost 3 bases and J 2 bases, leaving 13 bases between the germline ends. The CDR3 runs to 15 residues. CDR3 sequence reads: CASSPEGHQNYGYTF. In DNA form, the CDR3 reads TGTGCCAGCTCACCGGAGGGACACCAAAACTATGGCTACACCTTC.

The chain has TRBV6-5 and TRBJ2-7; the D is unclear. The V gene's germline CDR1 is MNHEY and CDR2 SVGAGI. The CDR3 is 11 amino acids. Trimming took off 7 bases at V and 4 bases at J, with 8 bases between the two ends. CDR3 residues: CASTGRYEQYF. CDR3 DNA sequence: TGTGCCAGCACTGGAAGGTACGAGCAGTACTTC.

V is TRBV30 and J is TRBJ2-2; D might be TRBD1 (6 bases). V lost 0 bases and J lost 4, with 15 bases in between. The CDR3 contains 16 residues. CDR1 GTSNPN and CDR2 SVGIG come from the germline V gene (reference sequence). Here the CDR3 DNA reads TGTGCCTGGAGTGTACGTTGGGGGCGCCCCACCGGGGAGCTGTTTTTT. Translating it yields CAWSVRWGRPTGELFF.

Notes on this clone: The sample contains more than one DNA sequence encoding this CDR3. The chain is built from TRBV25-1 and TRBJ1-1; D might be TRBD1 (6 bases). CDR3 size: 17 residues. Germline CDR1 and CDR2: MGHDK and SYGVNS. V lost 6 bases and J lost 1, with 21 bases in between. The CDR3 reads CASSPRVGTHGNTEAFF. As DNA, the CDR3 is TGTGCCAGCAGCCCAAGGGTGGGGACACATGGGAACACTGAAGCTTTCTTT. Full variable domain (remainder filled in from reference TRBV25-1 and TRBJ1-1): EADIYQTPRYLVIGTGKKITLECSQTMGHDKMYWYQQDPGMELHLIHYSYGVNSTEKGDLSSESTVSRIRTEHFPLTLESARPSHTSQYLCASSPRVGTHGNTEAFFGQGTRLTVV.

V is TRBV11-2 and J is TRBJ2-3, with 7 positions matching TRBD2. Germline CDR1 and CDR2: SGHAT and FQNNGV. V was pared by 1 base and J by 9 bases, with 7 bases of the junction left unmatched. This CDR3 spans 14 amino acids. The CDR3 DNA is TGTGCCAGCAGCTTAGCTATGAGCGGGGAGACGCAGTATTTT. Encoded protein: CASSLAMSGETQYF.

V usage is TRBV12-5 and J usage is TRBJ2-7; D unclear. Germline CDR1 LGHNT, CDR2 FRNRAP. The CDR3 is made up of 16 amino acids. The germline V and J ends were trimmed by 0 bases and 3 bases, with 15 bases remaining between them. The CDR3 DNA reads TGTGCTAGTGGTTTGGTAACCTCACCCCCCGGCTACGAGCAGTACTTC. It codes for CASGLVTSPPGYEQYF.

The rearrangement joins TRBV30 to TRBJ1-3; D might be TRBD1 (5 bases). Germline V gives CDR1 GTSNPN, CDR2 SVGIG (reference sequence). CDR3 length: 15 residues. Trimming shortened V by 1 base and J by 0 bases, and 10 bases separated the two germline ends. This CDR3 is CAWSAFQGSGNTIYF. The CDR3 DNA sequence: TGTGCCTGGAGTGCCTTTCAGGGCTCTGGAAACACCATATATTTT.

The chain combines TRBV14 with TRBJ2-7; D possibly corresponds to TRBD2 (6 bases). Germline V gene sequence: CDR1 SGHDN, CDR2 FVKESK. The CDR3 runs to 14 residues. Trimming left V 3 bases short and J 1 base short, with 10 bases between. The CDR3 region is CASSHRDSSYEQYF. The DNA of the CDR3 is TGTGCCAGCAGCCATAGGGACTCGTCCTACGAGCAGTACTTC.

This chain links TRBV30 with TRBJ1-1; a weak D match, TRBD1 (6 bases). Germline CDR1 GTSNPN, CDR2 SVGIG (reference sequence). V was pared by 4 bases and J by 10 bases, with 13 bases between. The CDR3 runs 11 residues. CDR3 in DNA: TGTGCCTGGAACGGGGGCGGGGGAGCTTTCTTT. It codes for CAWNGGGGAFF.

This chain uses TRBV27 with TRBJ2-5, with 7 bases that match TRBD1. With V trimmed by 4 bases and J by 3 bases, 11 bases remained unmatched. Looked up from germline, CDR1 is MNHEY and CDR2 is SMNVEV (reference sequence). There are 16 residues in the CDR3. The CDR3 DNA is TGTGCCAGCAGTTCCCCGGTCCGGGACAGAAAAGAGACCCAGTACTTC. Its protein product is CASSSPVRDRKETQYF.

The chain joins TRBV5-1 to TRBJ2-3; D possibly uses TRBD1 or TRBD2 (5 bases each). Germline CDR1 reads SGHRS; CDR2 reads YFSETQ. Trimming pared 4 bases from V and 0 bases from J, leaving 12 bases between. This CDR3 has 15 residues. The CDR3, as DNA: TGCGCCAGCAGCCCACGGGACGGGAGCACAGATACGCAGTATTTT. Translated: CASSPRDGSTDTQYF. Full variable domain (outside the CDR3, taken from reference TRBV5-1 and TRBJ2-3): KAGVTQTPRYLIKTRGQQVTLSCSPISGHRSVSWYQQTPGQGLQFLFEYFSETQRNKGNFPGRFSGRQFSNSRSEMNVSTLELGDSALYLCASSPRDGSTDTQYFGPGTRLTVL.

This chain connects TRBV5-4 to TRBJ2-1; TRBD2 matches at 12 bases. Germline CDR1 and CDR2: SGHNT and YYREEE (reference sequence). The CDR3 consists of 15 residues. Losses at the gene ends were 4 bases for V and 9 bases for J; bases not matched to a gene: 8. The CDR3 region has the DNA TGTGCCAGCAGCCTCCGACTAGCGGGAGTCTTTGAGCAGTTCTTC. It codes for CASSLRLAGVFEQFF.

The chain couples TRBV5-1 to TRBJ2-2; TRBD2 matches 7 bases. CDR3 length: 17 amino acids. Germline values: CDR1 SGHRS, CDR2 YFSETQ. The ends lost 0 bases at V and 3 bases at J; junction bases unmatched: 8. Here the CDR3 DNA reads TGCGCCAGCAGCTTGGTGGGAGCGGGAACGTACACCGGGGAGCTGTTTTTT. Translated, it gives CASSLVGAGTYTGELFF.

The chain joins TRBV4-3 to TRBJ2-1, with TRBD2 matching 7 bases. The V segment lost 2 bases and the J segment 2 bases; nucleotides outside the gene matches: 9. CDR3 length equals 17 residues. Germline V CDR1 and CDR2: LGHNA, YSLEER. The CDR3 coding sequence is TGCGCCAGCAGCCAATGGTTTTCGGGAGGAGCCTACAATGAGCAGTTCTTC. This codes for CASSQWFSGGAYNEQFF.

The genes are TRBV27 and TRBJ1-2; no reliable D call. Germline V lookup: CDR1 MNHEY, CDR2 SMNVEV (reference sequence). The CDR3 spans 15 residues. Trimming stripped 6 bases from V and 2 bases from J, with 16 bases between. In DNA form, the CDR3 reads TGTGCCAGCAGCCCAATACGGGTTCCGAACTATGGCTACACCTTC. Its protein is CASSPIRVPNYGYTF.

This clone was seen a few times. The V and J genes are TRBV30 and TRBJ1-1; D unclear. V lost 2 bases and J 5 bases, leaving 12 bases between the germline ends. The CDR3 totals 13 residues. Germline V gene data show CDR1 as GTSNPN and CDR2 as SVGIG (reference sequence). CDR3 in amino acids: CAWSHWEQTEAFF. DNA for the CDR3: TGTGCCTGGAGTCACTGGGAACAAACTGAAGCTTTCTTT. The full variable domain, in which reference TRBV30 and TRBJ1-1 provide the parts outside the CDR3, is SQTIHQWPATLVQPVGSPLSLECTVEGTSNPNLYWYRQAAGRGLQLLFYSVGIGQISSEVPQNLSASRPQDRQFILSSKKLLLSDSGFYLCAWSHWEQTEAFFGQGTRLTVV.